These 21 T cell receptor beta chains were all obtained from the same sample, sequenced in a study of cytomegalovirus exposure and HLA in healthy donors. Only in-frame clones appear in the TCRdb table, and some are missing; sequencing was by immunoSEQ multiplex PCR. This sample has under 140,000 clones, with around 89% found just once. Sequencing was carried out using PBMCs. The receptors derive from a woman aged 30 to 39 in good health and CMV-seropositive.

The rearrangement links TRBV29-1 to TRBJ2-7; D is unclear. V was shortened by 4 bases and J by 3 bases, with 13 bases between the two germline ends. The CDR3 consists of 13 residues. Germline CDR1 SQVTM, CDR2 ANQGSEA. DNA of the CDR3: TGCAGCGTTGGTCGTAGCCTATACTACGAGCAGTACTTC. Its translation is CSVGRSLYYEQYF.

V usage is TRBV19 and J usage is TRBJ1-2; 8 nucleotides match TRBD1. There are 17 residues in the CDR3. Per the germline V gene, CDR1 is LNHDA and CDR2 is SQIVND (reference sequence). J lost 0 bases, V lost 7 bases, and 13 bases had no gene match. The CDR3 DNA reads TGTGCCAGTACCCTACGGGAGGAGGACAGGGCTAACTATGGCTACACCTTC. This sequence encodes CASTLREEDRANYGYTF.

The CDR3 reads CAWMADSRYEQYF. The CDR3 DNA sequence: TGTGCCTGGATGGCGGACAGCCGATACGAGCAGTACTTC. V and J are TRBV30 and TRBJ2-7, with D possibly being TRBD1 (6 bases). Trimming took off 4 bases at V and 4 bases at J, with 14 bases between the two ends. The CDR3 runs 13 residues. Germline CDR1 and CDR2: GTSNPN and SVGIG (reference sequence).

V usage is TRBV2 and J usage is TRBJ2-3; 9 positions match TRBD2. The CDR3 length is 19 residues. The germline V gene encodes CDR1 SNHLY and CDR2 FYNNEI. With V trimmed by 0 bases and J by 3 bases, 13 bases remained unmatched. CDR3 sequence reads: CASSEAPPSGTRWTDTQYF. CDR3 sequence (DNA): TGTGCCAGCAGTGAAGCCCCCCCTAGCGGGACCCGTTGGACAGATACGCAGTATTTT.

The chain's CDR3 is CASSQAREETQYF. For the CDR3, the DNA is TGTGCCAGCAGCCAAGCCAGGGAAGAGACCCAGTACTTC. This chain joins TRBV4-2 and TRBJ2-5; D is perhaps TRBD1 (5 bases). Trimming pared 1 base from V and 3 bases from J, leaving 6 bases between. This CDR3 region has 13 residues. CDR1 is LGHNA, CDR2 YNFKEQ, per germline.

The chain combines TRBV10-1 with TRBJ2-7, with D maybe TRBD2 (5 bases). Germline CDR1 is WNHNN and CDR2 is SYGVQD (reference sequence). V lost 6 bases and J lost 3, with 15 bases in between. The CDR3 length is 14 residues. Written as DNA, the CDR3 is TGCGCCAGCAGCCCCTCGGGGAAACTCTACGAGCAGTACTTC. This codes for CASSPSGKLYEQYF.

This sequence joins TRBV6-1 and TRBJ2-7; maybe TRBD2 (7 bases). Germline lookup yields CDR1 MNHNS and CDR2 SASEGT. V lost 3 bases and J lost 2, with 23 bases in between. The CDR3 loop spans 18 amino acids. In DNA form, the CDR3 reads TGTGCCAGCAGTGACTACGCCTTCGGGGGGACATCTACCTACGAGCAGTACTTC. It translates to CASSDYAFGGTSTYEQYF.

CDR3 DNA: TGCGCCAGCAGCCCGGGGGTAGGGCCTAGCACAGATACGCAGTATTTT. It specifies CASSPGVGPSTDTQYF. This chain connects TRBV5-1 to TRBJ2-3, with D possibly being TRBD2 (6 bases). Germline V gives CDR1 SGHRS, CDR2 YFSETQ. V was shortened by 4 bases and J by 0 bases, with 15 bases between the two germline ends. The CDR3 sequence is 16 residues long.

In this sample, this clone turned up many times. The V gene is TRBV1, the J gene TRBJ2-2; whether TRBD1, the table's D call, matches the DNA was not checked. TRBV1 is deemed a pseudogene. The CDR3 totals 15 residues. Here the CDR3 DNA reads TGCACCAGCAGCAACAGGGTCGCGAACACCGGGGAGCTGTTTTTT. Translating it yields CTSSNRVANTGELFF.

The rearrangement links TRBV6-1 to TRBJ2-2; 10 nucleotides agree with TRBD1. The CDR3 covers 14 residues. V was clipped by 8 bases and J by 6 bases; unmatched bases: 6. Germline-derived CDR1 and CDR2 are MNHNS and SASEGT. CDR3 protein: CASSGTGVPGELFF. The CDR3 DNA reads as TGTGCCAGCTCCGGGACAGGGGTACCCGGGGAGCTGTTTTTT.

The rearrangement links TRBV10-1 to TRBJ2-2; 14 nucleotides align to TRBD2. CDR3 length: 16 residues. With V trimmed by 5 bases and J by 5 bases, 4 bases remained unmatched. Germline assignment: CDR1 WNHNN and CDR2 SYGVQD (reference sequence). This chain's CDR3 is CASSPGLAGATGELFF. The CDR3 DNA is TGCGCCAGCAGTCCGGGACTAGCGGGAGCGACCGGGGAGCTGTTTTTT.

V and J are TRBV28 and TRBJ1-2; 8 nucleotides agree with TRBD1. The CDR3 totals 15 residues. Germline values: CDR1 MDHEN, CDR2 SYDVKM. Unmatched junction bases numbered 9, after V lost 6 bases and J lost 3 bases. The CDR3 here is CASRPNRGSDYGYTF. In DNA, the CDR3 is TGTGCCAGCAGACCAAACAGGGGGTCAGACTATGGCTACACCTTC.

For the CDR3, the DNA is TGTGCCAGCAGTGGGGCAGGGGGCACGGAGACCCAGTACTTC. The encoded protein is CASSGAGGTETQYF. The J gene is TRBJ2-5, the V gene TRBV2; TRBD1 matches 8 bases. The CDR3 runs 14 residues. V dropped 4 bases and J dropped 5; count of bases not matched to a gene: 6. Germline V gene sequence: CDR1 SNHLY, CDR2 FYNNEI. Full variable domain (rest looked up from reference TRBV2 and TRBJ2-5): EPEVTQTPSHQVTQMGQEVILRCVPISNHLYFYWYRQILGQKVEFLVSFYNNEISEKSEIFDDQFSVERPDGSNFTLKIRSTKLEDSAMYFCASSGAGGTETQYFGPGTRLLVL.

V usage is TRBV15 and J usage is TRBJ1-6; 8 nucleotides agree with TRBD1. V was clipped by 4 bases and J by 10 bases; unmatched bases: 3. This CDR3 spans 13 amino acids. Germline CDR1 and CDR2: LNHNV and YYDKDF (reference sequence). The CDR3 nucleotides are TGTGCCACCAGCACGGACAGGGAGTCACCCCTCCACTTT. Translating gives CATSTDRESPLHF.

This chain connects TRBV6-5 to TRBJ2-7; 7 nucleotides match TRBD1. The length of the CDR3 is 16 residues. V was clipped by 2 bases and J by 3 bases; unmatched bases: 10. Germline CDR1 and CDR2: MNHEY and SVGAGI. CDR3 in DNA: TGTGCCAGCAGTTACCACAGGGGAGCCGTATACTACGAGCAGTACTTC. Its translation is CASSYHRGAVYYEQYF.

The V and J genes are TRBV20-1 and TRBJ2-4; D may be TRBD1 (6 bases). Germline CDR1 reads DFQATT; CDR2 reads SNEGSKA (reference sequence). This CDR3 spans 11 amino acids. V lost 5 bases and J lost 9, with 11 bases in between. This chain's CDR3 is CSAEVRGIQYF. As DNA, the CDR3 is TGCAGTGCTGAGGTCAGGGGCATTCAGTACTTC.

CDR3 DNA sequence: TGTGCCAGCAGTGGGACAGGGGACAATGAGCAGTTCTTC. As protein: CASSGTGDNEQFF. The chain couples TRBV6-1 to TRBJ2-1, with 9 nucleotides matching TRBD1. The V and J ends lost 4 bases and 5 bases, in that order; junction bases with no gene match: 0. CDR1 and CDR2 (germline): MNHNS, SASEGT. The CDR3 loop spans 13 amino acids.

The gene calls are TRBV7-9 and TRBJ1-2, with 9 bases that match TRBD1. V dropped 5 bases and J dropped 9; count of bases not matched to a gene: 7. Germline assignment: CDR1 SEHNR and CDR2 FQNEAQ (reference sequence). The CDR3 loop spans 13 amino acids. CDR3 bases: TGTGCCAGCAGCCCTAACAGGGGGCCGAGCTACACCTTC. As protein: CASSPNRGPSYTF.

The chain links TRBV7-2 to TRBJ2-5; 11 bases fit TRBD2. Per the germline V gene, CDR1 is SGHTA and CDR2 is FQGNSA. This CDR3 has 19 amino acids. V shed 2 bases and J 2 bases; nucleotides not matched to a gene: 13. CDR3 bases: TGTGCCAGCAGCTTACTGCCAGGGATTAGCGGGGGGGCTCAAGAGACCCAGTACTTC. This codes for CASSLLPGISGGAQETQYF.

The genes are TRBV28 and TRBJ1-1; D might be TRBD1 (5 bases). There are 15 residues in the CDR3. CDR1 is MDHEN and CDR2 is SYDVKM in the germline V gene. V was clipped by 2 bases and J by 2 bases, with 12 bases between them. CDR3 region: CASSLLGAYNTEAFF. In DNA form, the CDR3 reads TGTGCCAGCAGTTTACTTGGGGCGTATAACACTGAAGCTTTCTTT. The variable domain in full, with the rest retrieved from reference TRBV28 and TRBJ1-1, is DVKVTQSSRYLVKRTGEKVFLECVQDMDHENMFWYRQDPGLGLRLIYFSYDVKMKEKGDIPEGYSVSREKKERFSLILESASTNQTSMYLCASSLLGAYNTEAFFGQGTRLTVV.

The gene calls are TRBV6-6 and TRBJ1-1; the D gene is possibly TRBD1 (6 bases). Trimming pared 6 bases from V and 1 base from J, leaving 18 bases between. Germline values: CDR1 MNHNY, CDR2 SVGAGI (reference sequence). This CDR3 has 16 residues. CDR3 loop: CASSHSPGAANTEAFF. The CDR3 DNA reads as TGTGCCAGCAGCCACTCCCCAGGGGCAGCGAACACTGAAGCTTTCTTT.